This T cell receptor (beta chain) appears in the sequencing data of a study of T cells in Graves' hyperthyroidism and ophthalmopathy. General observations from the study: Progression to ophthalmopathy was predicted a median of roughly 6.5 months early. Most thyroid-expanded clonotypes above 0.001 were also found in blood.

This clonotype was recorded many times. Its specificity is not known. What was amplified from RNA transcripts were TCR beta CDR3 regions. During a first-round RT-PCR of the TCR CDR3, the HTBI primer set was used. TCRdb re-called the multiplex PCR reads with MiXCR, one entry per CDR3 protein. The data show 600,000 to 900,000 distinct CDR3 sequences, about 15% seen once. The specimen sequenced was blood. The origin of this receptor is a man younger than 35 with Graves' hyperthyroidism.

For the CDR3, the DNA is TGCAGTGTGTTGCGGGAGCGCGAGCAGTACTTC. Protein product: CSVLREREQYF. The chain uses TRBV20-1 and TRBJ2-7; 7 nucleotides match TRBD2. Germline V lookup: CDR1 DFQATT, CDR2 SNEGSKA (reference sequence). The CDR3 totals 11 residues. V lost 7 bases to trimming and J lost 6 bases; unmatched junction nucleotides: 6.